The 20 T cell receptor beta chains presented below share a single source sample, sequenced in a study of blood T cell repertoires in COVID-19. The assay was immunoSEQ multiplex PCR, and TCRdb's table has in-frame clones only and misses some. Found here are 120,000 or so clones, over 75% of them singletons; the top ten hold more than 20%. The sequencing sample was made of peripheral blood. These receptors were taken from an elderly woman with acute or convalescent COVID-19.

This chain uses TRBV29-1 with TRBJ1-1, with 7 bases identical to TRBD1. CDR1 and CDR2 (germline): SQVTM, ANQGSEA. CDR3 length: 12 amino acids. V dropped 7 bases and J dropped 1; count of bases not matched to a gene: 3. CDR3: CSAQGWNTEAFF. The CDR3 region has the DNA TGCAGCGCACAGGGGTGGAACACTGAAGCTTTCTTT.

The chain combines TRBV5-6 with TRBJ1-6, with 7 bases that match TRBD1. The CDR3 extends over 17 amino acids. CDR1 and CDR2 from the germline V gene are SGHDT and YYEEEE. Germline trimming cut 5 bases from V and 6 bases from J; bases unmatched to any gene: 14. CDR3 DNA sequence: TGTGCCAGCAGTTTATTGTCACACCGGGACAGTAATTCACCCCTCCACTTT. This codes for CASSLLSHRDSNSPLHF.

CDR3 residues: CASSPGGGAPYF. DNA of the CDR3: TGTGCCAGCAGCCCCGGAGGAGGGGCCCCGTACTTC. The chain is built from TRBV3-1 (or the pseudogene TRBV3-2) and TRBJ2-7, with a tentative D call TRBD2 (6 bases). The CDR3 sequence is 12 residues long. The V gene's germline CDR1 is LGHDT and CDR2 YNNKEL (reference sequence). The V end lost 4 bases, the J end lost 12 bases, and 16 bases lay between the germline ends.

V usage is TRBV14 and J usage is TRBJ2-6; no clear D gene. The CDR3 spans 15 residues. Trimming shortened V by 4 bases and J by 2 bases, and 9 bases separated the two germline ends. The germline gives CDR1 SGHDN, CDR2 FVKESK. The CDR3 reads CASSPGAAGANVLTF. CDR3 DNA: TGTGCCAGCAGCCCCGGCGCGGCTGGGGCCAACGTCCTGACTTTC.

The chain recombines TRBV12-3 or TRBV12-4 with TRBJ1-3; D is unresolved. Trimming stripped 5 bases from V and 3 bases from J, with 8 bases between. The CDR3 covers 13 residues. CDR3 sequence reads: CASSLRHGNTIYF. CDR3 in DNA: TGTGCCAGCAGTCTCAGGCATGGAAACACCATATATTTT.

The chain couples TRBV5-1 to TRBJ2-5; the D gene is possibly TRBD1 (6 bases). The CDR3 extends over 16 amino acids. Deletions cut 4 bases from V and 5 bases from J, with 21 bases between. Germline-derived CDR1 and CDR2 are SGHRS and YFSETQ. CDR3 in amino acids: CASSDLTGPIGETQYF. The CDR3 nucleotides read TGCGCCAGCAGCGACCTGACAGGACCCATCGGGGAGACCCAGTACTTC.

The DNA for the CDR3 is TGTGCCAGCAGCCAAGTAATGAACACTGAAGCTTTCTTT. This encodes CASSQVMNTEAFF. V is TRBV3-1 (or the pseudogene TRBV3-2) and J is TRBJ1-1; D unresolved. From germline, CDR1 is LGHDT and CDR2 YNNKEL (reference sequence). Trimming pared 1 base from V and 0 bases from J, leaving 3 bases between. This CDR3 contains 13 residues.

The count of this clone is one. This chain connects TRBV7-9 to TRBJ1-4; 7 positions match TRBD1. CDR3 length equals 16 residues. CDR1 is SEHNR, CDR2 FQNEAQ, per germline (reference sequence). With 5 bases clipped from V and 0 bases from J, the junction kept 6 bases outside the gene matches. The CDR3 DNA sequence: TGTGCCAGCAGCCGGGACAGAGGAGCAACTAATGAAAAACTGTTTTTT. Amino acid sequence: CASSRDRGATNEKLFF.

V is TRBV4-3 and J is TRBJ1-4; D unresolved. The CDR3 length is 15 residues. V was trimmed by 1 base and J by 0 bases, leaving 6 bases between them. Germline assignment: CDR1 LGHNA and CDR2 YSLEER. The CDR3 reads CASSQGGATNEKLFF. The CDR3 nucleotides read TGCGCCAGCAGCCAAGGCGGCGCAACTAATGAAAAACTGTTTTTT.

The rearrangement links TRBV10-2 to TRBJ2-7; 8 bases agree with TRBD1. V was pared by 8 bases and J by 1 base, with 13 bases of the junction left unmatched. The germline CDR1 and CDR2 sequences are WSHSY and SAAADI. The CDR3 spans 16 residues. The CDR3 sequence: CASRDRQGTISYEQYF. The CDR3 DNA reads TGCGCCAGCCGAGACCGACAGGGGACAATTTCCTACGAGCAGTACTTC.

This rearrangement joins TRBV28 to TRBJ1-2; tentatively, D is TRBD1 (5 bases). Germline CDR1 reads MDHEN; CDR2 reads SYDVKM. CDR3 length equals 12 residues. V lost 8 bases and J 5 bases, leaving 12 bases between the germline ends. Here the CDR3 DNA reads TGTGCCAGCGGTAGCAGGGCGTATGGCTACACCTTC. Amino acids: CASGSRAYGYTF.

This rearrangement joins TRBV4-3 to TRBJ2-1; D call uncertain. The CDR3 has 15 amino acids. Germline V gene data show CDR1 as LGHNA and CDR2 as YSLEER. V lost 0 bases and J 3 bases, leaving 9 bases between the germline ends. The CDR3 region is CASSQDQQHYNEQFF. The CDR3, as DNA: TGCGCCAGCAGCCAAGATCAACAGCACTACAATGAGCAGTTCTTC.

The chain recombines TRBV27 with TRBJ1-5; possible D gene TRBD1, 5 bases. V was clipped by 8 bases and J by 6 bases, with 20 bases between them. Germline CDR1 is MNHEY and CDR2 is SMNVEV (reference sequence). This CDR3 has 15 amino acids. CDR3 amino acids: CASRRQQWGGQPQHF. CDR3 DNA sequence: TGTGCCAGCCGCCGCCAGCAGTGGGGCGGTCAGCCCCAGCATTTT.

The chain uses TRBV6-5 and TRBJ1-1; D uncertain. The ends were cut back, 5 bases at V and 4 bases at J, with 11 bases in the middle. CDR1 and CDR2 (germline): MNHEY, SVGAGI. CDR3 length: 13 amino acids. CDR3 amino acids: CASSTGLRTEAFF. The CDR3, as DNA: TGTGCCAGCAGTACCGGTTTACGCACTGAAGCTTTCTTT.

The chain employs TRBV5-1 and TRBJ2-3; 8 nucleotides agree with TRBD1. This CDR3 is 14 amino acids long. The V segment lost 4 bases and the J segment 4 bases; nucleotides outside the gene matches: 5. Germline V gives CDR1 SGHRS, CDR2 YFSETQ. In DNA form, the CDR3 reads TGCGCCAGCAGCCATCAGGGGGCAGCAGATACGCAGTATTTT. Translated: CASSHQGAADTQYF.

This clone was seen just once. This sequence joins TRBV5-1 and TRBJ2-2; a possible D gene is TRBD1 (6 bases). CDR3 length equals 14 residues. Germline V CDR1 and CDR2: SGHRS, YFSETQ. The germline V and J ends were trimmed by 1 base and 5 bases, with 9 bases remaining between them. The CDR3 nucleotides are TGCGCCAGCAGCTTGCCAGGGGAAACCGGGGAGCTGTTTTTT. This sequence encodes CASSLPGETGELFF.

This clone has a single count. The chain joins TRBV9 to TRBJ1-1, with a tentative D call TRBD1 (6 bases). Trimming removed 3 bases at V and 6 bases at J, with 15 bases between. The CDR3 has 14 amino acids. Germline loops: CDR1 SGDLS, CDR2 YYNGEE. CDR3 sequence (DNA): TGTGCCAGCAGCGCGATCAGGGGACCGGCTGAAGCTTTCTTT. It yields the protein CASSAIRGPAEAFF.

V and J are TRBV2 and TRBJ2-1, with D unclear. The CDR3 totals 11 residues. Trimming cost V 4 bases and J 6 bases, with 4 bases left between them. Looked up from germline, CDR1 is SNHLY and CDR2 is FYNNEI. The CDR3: CASSVLNEQFF. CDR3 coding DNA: TGTGCCAGCAGTGTCCTCAATGAGCAGTTCTTC. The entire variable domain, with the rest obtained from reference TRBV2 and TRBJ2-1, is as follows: EPEVTQTPSHQVTQMGQEVILRCVPISNHLYFYWYRQILGQKVEFLVSFYNNEISEKSEIFDDQFSVERPDGSNFTLKIRSTKLEDSAMYFCASSVLNEQFFGPGTRLTVL.

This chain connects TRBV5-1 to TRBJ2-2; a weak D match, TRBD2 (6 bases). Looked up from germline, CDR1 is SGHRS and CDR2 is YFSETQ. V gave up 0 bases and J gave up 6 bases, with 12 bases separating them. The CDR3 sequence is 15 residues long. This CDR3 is CASSLGASVAGELFF. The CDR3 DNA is TGCGCCAGCAGCTTGGGAGCTAGCGTAGCCGGGGAGCTGTTTTTT. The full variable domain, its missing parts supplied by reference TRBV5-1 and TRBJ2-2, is KAGVTQTPRYLIKTRGQQVTLSCSPISGHRSVSWYQQTPGQGLQFLFEYFSETQRNKGNFPGRFSGRQFSNSRSEMNVSTLELGDSALYLCASSLGASVAGELFFGEGSRLTVL.

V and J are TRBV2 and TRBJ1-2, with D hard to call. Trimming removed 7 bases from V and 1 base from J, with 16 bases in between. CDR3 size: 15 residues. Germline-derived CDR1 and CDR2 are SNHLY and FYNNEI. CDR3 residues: CASTREGSGNYGYTF. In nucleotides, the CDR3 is TGTGCCAGCACCCGGGAGGGTAGCGGTAACTATGGCTACACCTTC.